The 5 T cell receptor beta chains below come from one sample, sequenced in a study of cytomegalovirus exposure and HLA in healthy donors. Primers: 60 Vbeta forward and 13 Jbeta reverse. TCRdb's table, derived via immunoSEQ multiplex PCR, lists solely in-frame clones and lacks some. The table records fewer than 85,000 clones, approximately 80% of them present only once. The specimen sequenced was PBMCs. These receptors were obtained from a man aged 40-50 years in good health and CMV-seronegative.

The rearrangement joins TRBV6-6 to TRBJ1-1, with a tentative D call TRBD1 (5 bases). The CDR3 runs 14 residues. V lost 7 bases and J lost 1, with 13 bases in between. From germline, CDR1 is MNHNY and CDR2 SVGAGI (reference sequence). CDR3 residues: CASTNRGGNTEAFF. The CDR3 bases are TGTGCCAGCACCAACCGGGGGGGGAACACTGAAGCTTTCTTT.

V and J are TRBV2 and TRBJ2-3, with 9 bases lining up with TRBD1. The CDR3 is 15 amino acids. Germline V lookup: CDR1 SNHLY, CDR2 FYNNEI. The V segment lost 6 bases and the J segment 8 bases; nucleotides outside the gene matches: 12. The CDR3 sequence is CASREGQGAFCTQYF. The CDR3 bases are TGTGCCAGCAGAGAGGGACAGGGAGCTTTCTGTACGCAGTATTTT.

The V call is TRBV12-5, the J call TRBJ2-2; D remains unclear. V was pared by 3 bases and J by 6 bases, with 8 bases between. The length of the CDR3 is 13 residues. Per germline, CDR1 LGHNT and CDR2 FRNRAP. The CDR3 sequence is CASGFRHPGELFF. The CDR3 coding sequence is TGTGCTAGTGGTTTTCGACATCCCGGGGAGCTGTTTTTT.

Comments on this clone: Other DNA variants within this sample encode the same CDR3. The chain is built from TRBV5-1 and TRBJ1-2; D gene ambiguous. The CDR3 sequence is 14 residues long. Trimming cost V 0 bases and J 2 bases, with 8 bases left between them. The germline CDR1 and CDR2 sequences are SGHRS and YFSETQ. The CDR3 spells CASSLERANYGYTF. CDR3 coding DNA: TGCGCCAGCAGCTTGGAGAGGGCGAACTATGGCTACACCTTC.

This clone came up a few times. CDR3 sequence (DNA): TGTGCCTGGAGTGTAGGGGGGTTTGGAGCGGGGGGGCCCAATGAGCAGTTCTTC. Translation: CAWSVGGFGAGGPNEQFF. The rearrangement links TRBV30 to TRBJ2-1; the match to TRBD2 covers 10 bases. V was clipped by 0 bases and J by 6 bases; unmatched bases: 14. In germline, CDR1 is GTSNPN, CDR2 SVGIG (reference sequence). The CDR3 is 18 residues long.